A selection of T cell receptor beta chains follows, all from one sample in a study of blood T cell repertoires in COVID-19. Only in-frame clones appear in the TCRdb table, and some are missing; sequencing was by immunoSEQ multiplex PCR. In the table there are 130,000 to 150,000 clones, 81% of which are singletons. Sequenced material: peripheral blood. Source of these receptors: a human donor in a cohort sampled during active COVID-19. Both conserved end residues are part of each CDR3. The D gene is left open where the match is weak. A clone size is listed for some rows: how often the clone was seen (once, few, many), or a class if it is expanded.

>-|-|TRBJ2-1|TRBV6-2/TRBV6-3
CASSYPRVGGSSYNEQFF
TGTGCCAGCAGTTACCCTCGGGTGGGAGGAAGCTCCTACAATGAGCAGTTCTTC
>-|TRBD2|TRBJ2-3|TRBV10-2
CASQRGWGTSGTDTQYF
TGCGCCAGCCAGAGGGGTTGGGGGACTAGCGGTACAGATACGCAGTATTTT
>-|TRBD2|TRBJ2-7|TRBV2
CASSSGREYEQYF
TGTGCCAGCTCTAGCGGGAGGGAATACGAGCAGTACTTC
>few|-|TRBJ2-1|TRBV7-2
CASSSQSANNEQFF
TGTGCCAGCAGCTCCCAGTCAGCGAACAATGAGCAGTTCTTC
>-|-|TRBJ1-4|TRBV7-9
CASSLGVSNEKLFF
TGTGCCAGCAGCTTAGGCGTGTCTAATGAAAAACTGTTTTTT
>-|-|TRBJ2-1|TRBV4-1
CASSHLPDSQQFF
TGCGCCAGCAGCCATCTCCCGGACTCGCAGCAGTTCTTC
>few|TRBD2|TRBJ2-1|TRBV19
CASSVPPGLAGGNEQFF
TGTGCCAGTAGTGTCCCTCCGGGACTAGCGGGAGGAAATGAGCAGTTCTTC
>-|-|TRBJ2-7|TRBV7-8
CASSPSTASTYEQYF
TGTGCCAGCAGCCCGAGCACGGCTAGCACCTACGAGCAGTACTTC
>-|TRBD1|TRBJ1-5|TRBV28
CASSLGQGASQPQHF
TGTGCCAGCAGTTTGGGACAGGGGGCGAGTCAGCCCCAGCATTTT
>-|-|TRBJ2-7|TRBV7-8
CASSLAGALHEQYF
TGTGCCAGCAGCTTAGCGGGAGCGTTACACGAGCAGTACTTC
>-|TRBD1|TRBJ2-7|TRBV7-6
CASSLAPGQGYHEQYF
TGTGCCAGCAGCTTAGCGCCGGGACAGGGGTACCACGAGCAGTACTTC
>-|-|TRBJ2-7|TRBV6-5
CASSYTGDYEQYF
TGTGCCAGCAGTTACACTGGAGACTACGAGCAGTACTTC
>few|TRBD1|TRBJ1-1|TRBV6-2/TRBV6-3
CASSSRGQLGNTEAFF
TGTGCCAGCAGTTCCAGGGGGCAGCTTGGTAACACTGAAGCTTTCTTT
>-|TRBD2|TRBJ2-7|TRBV5-6
CASSPRTSANSYEQYF
TGTGCCAGCAGCCCGCGGACTAGCGCCAACTCCTACGAGCAGTACTTC
>-|-|TRBJ2-5|TRBV6-2/TRBV6-3
CASSYSGVPQETQYF
TGTGCCAGCAGTTACTCAGGGGTTCCCCAAGAGACCCAGTACTTC
>-|-|TRBJ2-7|TRBV9
CASSTGGRGYEQYF
TGTGCCAGCAGCACTGGAGGCCGGGGCTACGAGCAGTACTTC
>few|TRBD1|TRBJ2-7|TRBV27
CASGRTGKNSYEQYF
TGTGCCAGCGGGAGGACAGGGAAGAATTCCTACGAGCAGTACTTC
>-|TRBD1|TRBJ2-1|TRBV5-6
CASSLSPGQDNNEQFF
TGTGCCAGCAGCTTGTCGCCGGGACAGGACAACAATGAGCAGTTCTTC
>-|TRBD2|TRBJ2-3|TRBV7-2
CASSPIAGGPTDTQYF
TGTGCCAGCAGCCCCATAGCGGGAGGGCCCACAGATACGCAGTATTTT
>-|TRBD1|TRBJ1-1|TRBV9
CASSGTTGVTEAFF
TGTGCCAGCAGCGGAACTACAGGGGTCACTGAAGCTTTCTTT
>few|-|TRBJ2-7|TRBV29-1
CSVHSGFGSYEQYF
TGCAGCGTTCACAGCGGGTTTGGATCCTACGAGCAGTACTTC
>-|TRBD1|TRBJ2-7|TRBV28
CASSGQGALYEQYF
TGTGCCAGCAGCGGACAGGGGGCTCTCTACGAGCAGTACTTC
>few|TRBD1|TRBJ1-6|TRBV6-8
CASRGDSQSSYNSPLHF
TGTGCCAGCAGAGGGGACAGCCAAAGCTCCTATAATTCACCCCTCCACTTT
>-|TRBD1|TRBJ1-5|TRBV29-1
CSVAGTASNQPQHF
TGCAGCGTTGCCGGGACAGCTAGCAATCAGCCCCAGCATTTT
>-|-|TRBJ2-5|TRBV19
CASTSSGETQYF
TGTGCCAGTACAAGTTCAGGAGAGACCCAGTACTTC
>once|TRBD1|TRBJ1-2|TRBV20-1
CSASQGEGYTF
TGCAGTGCTAGTCAGGGGGAGGGCTACACCTTC
>-|TRBD2|TRBJ2-7|TRBV7-2
CASSSRGAYEQYF
TGTGCCAGCAGCTCGCGGGGGGCCTACGAGCAGTACTTC
>-|TRBD2|TRBJ2-1|TRBV10-3
CAISASGSHAYNEQFF
TGTGCCATCAGTGCTAGCGGGAGTCACGCCTACAATGAGCAGTTCTTC
>-|-|TRBJ1-6|TRBV6-6
CASKLWGDNSPLHF
TGTGCCAGCAAGCTTTGGGGAGATAATTCACCCCTCCACTTT
>-|TRBD2|TRBJ2-7|TRBV18
CASSPFSGRFYEQYF
TGTGCCAGCTCACCTTTCAGCGGGAGATTCTACGAGCAGTACTTC
>-|TRBD1|TRBJ2-7|TRBV25-1
CASSAITGTGPYEQYF
TGTGCCAGCAGTGCTATCACCGGGACAGGGCCCTACGAGCAGTACTTC
>-|TRBD1|TRBJ2-4|TRBV11-3
CASSLDDRAAQYF
TGTGCCAGCAGCTTAGACGACAGGGCCGCCCAGTACTTC